Listed below are T cell receptor beta chains from one sample, sequenced in a study of blood T cells in healthy people across ages. TCRdb independently ran MiXCR on the 5' RACE reads; one entry per CDR3 protein. Of roughly 700,000 distinct CDR3 sequences listed, around half are singletons. Sequences were obtained from blood. These receptors came from a woman aged 55-69 years in good health. The CDR3 runs from the conserved cysteine through the conserved F or W. Fields, in order: CDR3 protein, J gene, CDR3 length, V gene, clone size. Size is omitted from some rows. Given values are once, few, many or a class for expanded clones.

CSVIDSSGANVPTF,TRBJ2-6,14,TRBV29-1,once
CASSSLPGQSEAFF,TRBJ1-1,14,TRBV5-1,NA
CNADQAGEMSNEQFF,TRBJ2-1,15,TRBV20-1,NA
CVSSLAWGISGSSYNEQYF,NA,19,TRBV7-9,NA
CAISESRFTNTEAFF,TRBJ1-1,15,TRBV10-3,once
CASSWAPLGSPLHF,TRBJ1-6,14,TRBV25-1,NA
CASSLTGSSVTYEQYF,TRBJ2-7,16,TRBV7-2,NA
CASSHSWAPQTQETQYF,TRBJ2-5,17,TRBV6-5,few
CSARERVGGSSSQPQHF,TRBJ1-5,17,TRBV20-1,once
CSAGGTSGEKETQYF,TRBJ2-5,15,TRBV20-1,NA
CAGSPSSYEQYF,TRBJ2-7,12,TRBV7-2,NA